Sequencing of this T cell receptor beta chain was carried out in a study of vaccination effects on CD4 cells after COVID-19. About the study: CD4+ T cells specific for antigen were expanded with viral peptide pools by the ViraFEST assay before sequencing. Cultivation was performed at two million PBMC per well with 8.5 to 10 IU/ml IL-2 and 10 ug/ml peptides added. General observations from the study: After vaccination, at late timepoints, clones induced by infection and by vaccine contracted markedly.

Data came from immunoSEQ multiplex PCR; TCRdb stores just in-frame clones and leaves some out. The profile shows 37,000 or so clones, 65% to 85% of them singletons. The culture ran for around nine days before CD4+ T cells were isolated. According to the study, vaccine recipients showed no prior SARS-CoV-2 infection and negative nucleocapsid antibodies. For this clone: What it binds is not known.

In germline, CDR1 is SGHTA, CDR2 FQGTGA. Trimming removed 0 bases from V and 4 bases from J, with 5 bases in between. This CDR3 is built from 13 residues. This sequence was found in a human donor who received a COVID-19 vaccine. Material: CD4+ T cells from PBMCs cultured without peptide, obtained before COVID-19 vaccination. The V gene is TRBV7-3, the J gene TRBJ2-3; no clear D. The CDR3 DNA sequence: TGTGCCAGCAGCTTAACCGGGCCAGATACGCAGTATTTT. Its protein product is CASSLTGPDTQYF.